This TCR beta chain was sequenced for a study of blood T cells in healthy people across ages. It was with a sample-barcoded 5' primer and a J-beta primer mix that a second PCR of roughly 7 to 12 cycles was run. TCRdb analysed the 5' RACE reads with MiXCR anew, one entry per CDR3 protein. The repertoire holds roughly 1,700,000 distinct CDR3 sequences, with 28% as singletons. Comment on this clonotype: The antigen remains unidentified. Relative to the germline gene, one junction end is altered; a read error may explain this.

This CDR3 contains 15 residues. Germline V gives CDR1 SQVTM, CDR2 ANQGSEA. Overall study results and limits: More naive CD4+ cells and higher diversity were found in long-lived than in aged donors. Since the PBMCs were unsorted, naive and antigen-experienced cells could not be conclusively compared. Diversity estimated from one million T cells was considered an underestimate.

Sequenced input: blood. The rearrangement uses TRBV29-1 and TRBJ2-7; 7 bases fit TRBD1. This clonotype was sampled from a woman in her 30s in good health. The DNA for the CDR3 is TGCAGCGTTGAAGACACCCGGACAGGACCCTACGAGAAGTACTTC. Its translation is CSVEDTRTGPYEKYF.